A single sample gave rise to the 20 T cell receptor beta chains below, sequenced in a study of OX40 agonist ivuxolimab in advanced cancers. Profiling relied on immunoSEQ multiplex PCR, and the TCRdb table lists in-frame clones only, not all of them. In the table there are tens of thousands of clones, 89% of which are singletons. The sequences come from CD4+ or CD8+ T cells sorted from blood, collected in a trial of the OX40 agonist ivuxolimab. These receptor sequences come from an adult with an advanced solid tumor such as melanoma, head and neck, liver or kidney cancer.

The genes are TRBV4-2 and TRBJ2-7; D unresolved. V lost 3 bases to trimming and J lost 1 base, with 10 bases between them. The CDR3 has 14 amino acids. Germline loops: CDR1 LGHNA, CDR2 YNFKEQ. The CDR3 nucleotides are TGTGCCAGCAGCCAGGATCTGACTTCCTACGAGCAGTACTTC. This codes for CASSQDLTSYEQYF.

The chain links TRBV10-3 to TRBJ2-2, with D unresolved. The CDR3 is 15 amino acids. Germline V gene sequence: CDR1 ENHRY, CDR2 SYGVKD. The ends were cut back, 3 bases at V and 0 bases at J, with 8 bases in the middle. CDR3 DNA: TGTGCCATCAGTGAACTAACTTCGAACACCGGGGAGCTGTTTTTT. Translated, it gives CAISELTSNTGELFF.

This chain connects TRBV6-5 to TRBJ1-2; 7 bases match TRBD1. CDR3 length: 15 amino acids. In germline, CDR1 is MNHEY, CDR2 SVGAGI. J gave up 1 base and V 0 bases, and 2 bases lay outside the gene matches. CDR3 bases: TGTGCCAGCAGTTACTCGAGACAGGGTAACTATGGCTACACCTTC. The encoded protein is CASSYSRQGNYGYTF.

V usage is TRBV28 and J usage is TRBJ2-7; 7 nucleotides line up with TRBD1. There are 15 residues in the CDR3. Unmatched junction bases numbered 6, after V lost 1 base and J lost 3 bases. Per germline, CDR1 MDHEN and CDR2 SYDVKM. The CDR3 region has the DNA TGTGCCAGCAGTTTATACACCGACAGGGACTACGAGCAGTACTTC. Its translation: CASSLYTDRDYEQYF.

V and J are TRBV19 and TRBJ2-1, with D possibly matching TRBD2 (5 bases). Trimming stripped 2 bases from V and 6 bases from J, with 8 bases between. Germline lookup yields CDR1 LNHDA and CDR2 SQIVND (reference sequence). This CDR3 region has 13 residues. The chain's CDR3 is CASSISGGNEQFF. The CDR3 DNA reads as TGTGCCAGTAGTATAAGTGGAGGCAATGAGCAGTTCTTC.

This chain's CDR3 is CASSRRRGANTGELFF. The CDR3 DNA reads TGCGCCAGCAGCCGCCGGCGGGGGGCGAACACCGGGGAGCTGTTTTTT. This rearrangement joins TRBV5-1 to TRBJ2-2, with TRBD2 matching 8 bases. CDR3 size: 16 residues. Per germline, CDR1 SGHRS and CDR2 YFSETQ. With 4 bases clipped from V and 0 bases from J, the junction kept 5 bases outside the gene matches. The whole variable domain, filled in from reference TRBV5-1 and TRBJ2-2, reads KAGVTQTPRYLIKTRGQQVTLSCSPISGHRSVSWYQQTPGQGLQFLFEYFSETQRNKGNFPGRFSGRQFSNSRSEMNVSTLELGDSALYLCASSRRRGANTGELFFGEGSRLTVL.

The CDR3 loop reads CASSARDGGVNTEAFF. Written as DNA, the CDR3 is TGTGCCAGCAGTGCGCGGGACGGGGGAGTGAACACTGAAGCTTTCTTT. This chain uses TRBV28 with TRBJ1-1; TRBD1 is a possible D gene (5 bases). V was pared by 5 bases and J by 0 bases, with 16 bases between. This CDR3 contains 16 residues. The germline CDR1 and CDR2 sequences are MDHEN and SYDVKM.

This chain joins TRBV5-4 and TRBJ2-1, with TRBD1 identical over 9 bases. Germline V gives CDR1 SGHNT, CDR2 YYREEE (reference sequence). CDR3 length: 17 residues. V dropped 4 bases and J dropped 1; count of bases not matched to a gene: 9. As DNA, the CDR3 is TGTGCCAGCAGCCCGGGACAGGGTCGTGCATCCTACAATGAGCAGTTCTTC. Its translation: CASSPGQGRASYNEQFF.

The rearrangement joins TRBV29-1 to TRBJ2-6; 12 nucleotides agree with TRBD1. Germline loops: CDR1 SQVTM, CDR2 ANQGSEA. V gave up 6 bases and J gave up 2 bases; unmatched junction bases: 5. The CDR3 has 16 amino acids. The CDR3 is CSVGTGGGAGANVLTF. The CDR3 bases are TGCAGCGTGGGGACAGGGGGCGGCGCTGGGGCCAACGTCCTGACTTTC.

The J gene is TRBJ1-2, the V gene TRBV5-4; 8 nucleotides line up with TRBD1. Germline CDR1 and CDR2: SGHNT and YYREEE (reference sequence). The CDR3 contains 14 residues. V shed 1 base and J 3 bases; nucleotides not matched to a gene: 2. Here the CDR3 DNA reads TGTGCCAGCAGCTTGTTGACAGGGGACTATGGCTACACCTTC. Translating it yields CASSLLTGDYGYTF.

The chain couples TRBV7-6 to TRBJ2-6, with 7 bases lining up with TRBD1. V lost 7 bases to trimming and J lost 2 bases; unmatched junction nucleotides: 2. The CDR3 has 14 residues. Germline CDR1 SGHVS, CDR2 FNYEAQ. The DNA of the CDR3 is TGTGCCAGCATCGGGACAGCTGGGGCCAACGTCCTGACTTTC. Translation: CASIGTAGANVLTF.

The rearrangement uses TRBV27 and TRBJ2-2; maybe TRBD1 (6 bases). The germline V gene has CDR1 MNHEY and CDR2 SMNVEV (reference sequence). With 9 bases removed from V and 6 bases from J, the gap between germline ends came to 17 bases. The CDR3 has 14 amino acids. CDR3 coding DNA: TGTGCCAGTTCCCACCGCAGGGGAGCCGGGGAGCTGTTTTTT. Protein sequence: CASSHRRGAGELFF.

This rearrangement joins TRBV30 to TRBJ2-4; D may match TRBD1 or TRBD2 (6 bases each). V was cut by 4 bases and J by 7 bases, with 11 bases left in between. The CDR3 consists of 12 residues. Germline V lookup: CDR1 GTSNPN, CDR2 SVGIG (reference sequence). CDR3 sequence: CAWTGEVNIQYF. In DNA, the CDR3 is TGTGCCTGGACAGGGGAGGTCAACATTCAGTACTTC.

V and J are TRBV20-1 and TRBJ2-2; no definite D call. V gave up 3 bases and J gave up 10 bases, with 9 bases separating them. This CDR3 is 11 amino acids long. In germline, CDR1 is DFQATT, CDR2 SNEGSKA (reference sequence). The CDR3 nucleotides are TGCAGTGCTAGGGAGCTCCCGGAGCTGTTTTTT. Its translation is CSARELPELFF.

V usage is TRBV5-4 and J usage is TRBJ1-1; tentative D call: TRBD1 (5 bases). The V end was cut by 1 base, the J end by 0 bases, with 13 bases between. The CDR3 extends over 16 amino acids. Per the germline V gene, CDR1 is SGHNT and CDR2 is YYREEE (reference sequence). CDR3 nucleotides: TGTGCCAGCAGCTTGTTAGGGGACTACATGAACACTGAAGCTTTCTTT. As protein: CASSLLGDYMNTEAFF.

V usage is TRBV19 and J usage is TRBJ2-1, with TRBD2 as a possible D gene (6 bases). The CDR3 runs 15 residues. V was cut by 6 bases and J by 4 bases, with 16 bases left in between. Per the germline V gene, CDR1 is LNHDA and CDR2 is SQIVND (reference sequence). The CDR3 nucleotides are TGTGCCAGTAGCGCCTCTCGGGAGAGGTACAATGAGCAGTTCTTC. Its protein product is CASSASRERYNEQFF.

This CDR3 is CASSLMTSGYQETQYF. For the CDR3, the DNA is TGCGCCAGCAGCTTGATGACTAGCGGGTATCAAGAGACCCAGTACTTC. The chain combines TRBV5-1 with TRBJ2-5; TRBD2 aligns across 10 bases. The CDR3 consists of 16 residues. With V trimmed by 1 base and J by 2 bases, 5 bases remained unmatched. The germline CDR1 and CDR2 sequences are SGHRS and YFSETQ. Together with reference TRBV5-1 and TRBJ2-5, the CDR3 gives the full variable domain: KAGVTQTPRYLIKTRGQQVTLSCSPISGHRSVSWYQQTPGQGLQFLFEYFSETQRNKGNFPGRFSGRQFSNSRSEMNVSTLELGDSALYLCASSLMTSGYQETQYFGPGTRLLVL.

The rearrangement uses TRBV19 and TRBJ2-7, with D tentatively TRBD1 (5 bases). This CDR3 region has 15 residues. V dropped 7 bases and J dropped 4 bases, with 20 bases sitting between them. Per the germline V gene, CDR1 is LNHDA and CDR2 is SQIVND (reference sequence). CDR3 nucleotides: TGTGCCAGTACCCTGTCTGTGGGCAGGGCTTACGAGCAGTACTTC. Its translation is CASTLSVGRAYEQYF.

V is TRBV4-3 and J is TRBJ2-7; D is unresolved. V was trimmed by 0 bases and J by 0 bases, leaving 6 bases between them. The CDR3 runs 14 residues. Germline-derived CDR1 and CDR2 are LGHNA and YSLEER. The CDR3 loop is CASSQEAVSYEQYF. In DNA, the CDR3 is TGCGCCAGCAGCCAAGAAGCCGTCTCCTACGAGCAGTACTTC.

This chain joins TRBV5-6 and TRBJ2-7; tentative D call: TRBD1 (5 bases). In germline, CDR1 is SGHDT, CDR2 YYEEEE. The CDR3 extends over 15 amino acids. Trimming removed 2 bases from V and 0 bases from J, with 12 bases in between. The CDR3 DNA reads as TGTGCCAGCAGCTTAAGTTACAGGAGCTCCTACGAGCAGTACTTC. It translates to CASSLSYRSSYEQYF.